What follows describes a single T cell receptor (beta chain). Its recognized antigen is unknown. Qualities for individual bases were not recorded, and no much larger clone is one base off. What the time point label conveys for this sample: cells obtained before transplantation from donor or recipient. CD3+CD4+ and CD3+CD8+ populations were FACS-sorted from unstimulated pre-transplant donor and recipient cells taken from spleen or lymph nodes. The sample belongs to a study of graft-versus-host responses after intestinal transplantation (dated by TCRdb to the early 2020s). For the wider study: Recipients received multivisceral, liver-intestinal, or isolated intestinal transplants. All recipients received anti-thymocyte globulin induction followed by maintenance tacrolimus and steroids for roughly 3 years. Graft-versus-host and host-versus-graft alloreactive T cell clones were tracked in the graft, circulation and bone marrow after intestinal transplantation using bulk TCR-beta CDR3 sequencing. To identify alloreactive clones, pre-transplant mixed lymphocyte reaction products were sequenced and compared with unstimulated pre-transplant donor and recipient T cells. A cohort of about two dozen intestinal transplant recipients, including one retransplant, was enrolled, and a few patients lacking pretransplant specimens were excluded. Donor T cell macrochimerism was defined as a peak of at least 4% donor T cells among recipient peripheral blood mononuclear cells. Rather than going through the commercial service, samples from a few later patients were sequenced in-house on an Illumina MiSeq and processed with MiXCR. General study outcomes and caveats: GvH clones were found in recipient bone marrow, and some of the GvH clones appeared earlier in ileal mucosa or blood, which is consistent with an intestinal mucosal origin. Patients with donor T cell macrochimerism had high GvH to HvG T cell clonal ratios in their allografts. The relatively low number and heterogeneity of intestinal transplant patients limited the conclusions. Peak levels of circulating GvH clones were associated with declines in HvG clones early after transplant.

The junction shows trimming of 0 bases on V and 4 bases on J, and the gene matches do not reach 6 bases of it. CDR1 and CDR2 (MNHEY, SMNVEV) derive from the germline V gene (reference sequence). The CDR3 holds 15 amino acids from the cysteine to the phenylalanine. CDR3 DNA only is kept here, 45 bases in frame from base 1. Libraries came from the immunoSEQ multiplex PCR assay. For most patients, genomic DNA was isolated with the Qiagen DNeasy Blood and Tissue Kit and shipped frozen to Adaptive Biotechnologies for TCR sequencing. For most patients, high-throughput TCR-beta CDR3 sequencing of genomic DNA was performed by Adaptive Biotechnologies. The study's own analysis went as follows. Adaptive's ImmunoSEQ software was the source of the TCR sequencing data for 18 patients, while a few other patients were processed with MiXCR and VDJtools. To correct CD4 versus CD8 sorting errors, sequences present in both subsets at a frequency ratio below 5:1 were removed. Because the origin of CDR3 nucleotide sequences shared between donor and recipient could not be assigned, those sequences were removed. Alloreactive clones required at least 2-fold expansion over unstimulated cells and minimum CFSE-low frequency of 0.002% (template counts) or 0.001% (read counts). A clone was considered mappable if detected in the sequenced pre-transplant spleen, lymph node, or MLR CFSE-low populations of the donor or recipient. The cumulative frequency of alloreactive clones was calculated as a percentage of all sequences, weighted by copy number. TCRdb provides this immuneACCESS table in a form limited to in-frame rearrangements. Some clones are lacking; in checked studies, under half of them reflect an unresolved V gene, and why the rest are absent is not known. That table furnishes V, J and clone size, whereas the DNA furnished D and trimming. Here the sample has 85,000 to 90,000 clones; around nine tenths occur a single time. In total, the top ten clones hold over 0.3% of the sample.

The sequence was obtained from a human donor who received an intestinal transplant. The rearranged chain carries TRBV27 and TRBJ2-7; TRBD2 aligns with 7 central bases. This specimen was unstimulated CD4+ T cells sorted from spleen or lymph node cells, taken before intestinal transplant. This receptor has the CDR3 CASSLSGRDPYEQYF. DNA sequence: TGTGCCAGCAGTTTATCAGGGAGGGACCCATACGAGCAGTACTTC.